The clone carrying this T cell receptor beta chain was seen a few times. The source material, RNA transcripts, was used to amplify TCR beta CDR3 regions. HTBI primers were employed in a first-round RT-PCR of the TCR CDR3. Using its own MiXCR run on the multiplex PCR reads, TCRdb lists one record per CDR3 protein. The sample consists of roughly 350,000 distinct CDR3 sequences, roughly 13% of them appearing once. These data come from a study of T cells in Graves' hyperthyroidism and ophthalmopathy. CDR1 SGHAT and CDR2 FQNNGV come from the germline V gene. V shed 0 bases and J shed 7 bases, with 6 bases lying between them. This CDR3 comprises 13 residues.

The sequenced sample consisted of blood. The chain couples TRBV11-2 to TRBJ2-2; D uncertain. The origin of this receptor is a woman in her twenties or thirties with Graves' hyperthyroidism. CDR3 bases: TGTGCCAGCAGCTTAGAAAGGATCGGGGAGCTGTTTTTT. Its translation: CASSLERIGELFF.